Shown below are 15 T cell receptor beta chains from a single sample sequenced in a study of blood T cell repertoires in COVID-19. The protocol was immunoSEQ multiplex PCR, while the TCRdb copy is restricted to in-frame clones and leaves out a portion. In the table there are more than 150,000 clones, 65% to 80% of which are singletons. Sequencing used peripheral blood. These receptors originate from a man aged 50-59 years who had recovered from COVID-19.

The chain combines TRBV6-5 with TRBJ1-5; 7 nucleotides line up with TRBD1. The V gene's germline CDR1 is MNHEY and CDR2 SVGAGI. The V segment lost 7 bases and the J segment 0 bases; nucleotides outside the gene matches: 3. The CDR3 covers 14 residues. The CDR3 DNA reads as TGTGCCAGCATCAGGGGGTATAGCAATCAGCCCCAGCATTTT. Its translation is CASIRGYSNQPQHF.

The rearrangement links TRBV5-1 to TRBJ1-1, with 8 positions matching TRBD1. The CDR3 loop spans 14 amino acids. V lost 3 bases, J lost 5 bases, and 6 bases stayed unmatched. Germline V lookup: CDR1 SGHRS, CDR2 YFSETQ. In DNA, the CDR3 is TGCGCCAGCAGCTGGACAGGGAAGGGGACTGAAGCTTTCTTT. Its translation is CASSWTGKGTEAFF.

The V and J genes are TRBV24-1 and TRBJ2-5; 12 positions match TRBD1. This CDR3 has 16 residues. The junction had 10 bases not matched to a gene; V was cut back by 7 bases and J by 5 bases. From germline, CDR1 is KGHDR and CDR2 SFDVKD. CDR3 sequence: CATRPPGQGALETQYF. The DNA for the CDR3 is TGTGCCACCAGACCACCGGGACAGGGGGCACTGGAGACCCAGTACTTC.

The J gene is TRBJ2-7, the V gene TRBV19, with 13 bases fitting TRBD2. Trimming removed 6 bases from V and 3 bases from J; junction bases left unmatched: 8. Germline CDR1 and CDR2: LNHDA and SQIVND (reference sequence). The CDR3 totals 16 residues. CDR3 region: CASRESGTSGIYEQYF. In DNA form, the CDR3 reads TGTGCCAGTAGAGAGAGCGGGACTAGCGGGATCTACGAGCAGTACTTC. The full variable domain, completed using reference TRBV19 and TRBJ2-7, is DGGITQSPKYLFRKEGQNVTLSCEQNLNHDAMYWYRQDPGQGLRLIYYSQIVNDFQKGDIAEGYSVSREKKESFPLTVTSAQKNPTAFYLCASRESGTSGIYEQYFGPGTRLTVT.

CDR3 in DNA: TGTGCCAGCAGCCAAGCCGGACTAGTGGGTGAGCAGTACTTC. This translates into CASSQAGLVGEQYF. The chain has TRBV14 and TRBJ2-7; 7 bases are a match to TRBD2. CDR1 is SGHDN, CDR2 FVKESK, per germline. This CDR3 has 14 amino acids. With 1 base clipped from V and 7 bases from J, the junction kept 7 bases outside the gene matches.

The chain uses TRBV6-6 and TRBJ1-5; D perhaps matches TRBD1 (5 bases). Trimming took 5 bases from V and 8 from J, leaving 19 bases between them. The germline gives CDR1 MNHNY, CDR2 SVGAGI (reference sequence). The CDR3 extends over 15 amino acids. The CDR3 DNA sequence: TGTGCCAGCAGTGGGGGGACTACCTGGATTGAGCCCCAGCATTTT. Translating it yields CASSGGTTWIEPQHF.

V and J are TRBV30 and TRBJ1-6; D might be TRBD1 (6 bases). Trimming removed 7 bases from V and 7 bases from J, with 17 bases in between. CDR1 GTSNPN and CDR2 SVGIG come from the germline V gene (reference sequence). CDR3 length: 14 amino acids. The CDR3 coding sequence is TGTGCCTCACACAACAGGGCCGGCAATTCACCCCTCCACTTT. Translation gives CASHNRAGNSPLHF.

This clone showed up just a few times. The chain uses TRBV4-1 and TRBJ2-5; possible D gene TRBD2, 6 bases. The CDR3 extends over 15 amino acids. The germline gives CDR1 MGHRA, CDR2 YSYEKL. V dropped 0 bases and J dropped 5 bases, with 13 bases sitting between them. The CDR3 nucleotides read TGCGCCAGCAGCCAAGATGTGGGAGGTTGGGAGACCCAGTACTTC. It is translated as CASSQDVGGWETQYF.

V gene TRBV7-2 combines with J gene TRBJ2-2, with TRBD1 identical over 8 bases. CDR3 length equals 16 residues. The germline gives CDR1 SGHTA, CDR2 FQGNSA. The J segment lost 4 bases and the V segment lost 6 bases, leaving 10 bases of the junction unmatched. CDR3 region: CASRPGGTGGTGELFF. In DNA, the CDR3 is TGTGCCAGCAGGCCTGGAGGGACAGGAGGCACCGGGGAGCTGTTTTTT.

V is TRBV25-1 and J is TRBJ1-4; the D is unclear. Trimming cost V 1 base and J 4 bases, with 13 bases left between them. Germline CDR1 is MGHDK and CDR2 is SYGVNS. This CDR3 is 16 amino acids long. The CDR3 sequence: CASSELRGGFNEKLFF. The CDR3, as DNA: TGTGCCAGCAGTGAATTACGGGGAGGGTTTAATGAAAAACTGTTTTTT.

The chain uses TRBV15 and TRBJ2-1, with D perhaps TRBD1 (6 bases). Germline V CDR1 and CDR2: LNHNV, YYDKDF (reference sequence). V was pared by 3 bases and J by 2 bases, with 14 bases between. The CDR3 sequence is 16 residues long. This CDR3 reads CATSSIQGEAYNEQFF. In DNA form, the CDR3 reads TGTGCCACCAGCAGTATACAGGGTGAGGCCTACAATGAGCAGTTCTTC.

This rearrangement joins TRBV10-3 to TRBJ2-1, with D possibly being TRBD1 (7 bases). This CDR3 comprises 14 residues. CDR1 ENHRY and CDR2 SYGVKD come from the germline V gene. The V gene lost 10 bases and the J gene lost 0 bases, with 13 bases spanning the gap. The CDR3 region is CATRDSNSYNEQFF. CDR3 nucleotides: TGTGCCACGCGGGACAGCAACTCCTACAATGAGCAGTTCTTC.

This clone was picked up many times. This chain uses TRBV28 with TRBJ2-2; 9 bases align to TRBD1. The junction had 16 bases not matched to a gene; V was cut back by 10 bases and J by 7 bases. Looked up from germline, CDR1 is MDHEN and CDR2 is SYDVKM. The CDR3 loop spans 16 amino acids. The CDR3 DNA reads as TGTGCCACCTTCTTTCCCGGACAGGGGCGGGTCGGGGAGCTGTTTTTT. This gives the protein CATFFPGQGRVGELFF. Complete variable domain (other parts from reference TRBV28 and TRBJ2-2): DVKVTQSSRYLVKRTGEKVFLECVQDMDHENMFWYRQDPGLGLRLIYFSYDVKMKEKGDIPEGYSVSREKKERFSLILESASTNQTSMYLCATFFPGQGRVGELFFGEGSRLTVL.

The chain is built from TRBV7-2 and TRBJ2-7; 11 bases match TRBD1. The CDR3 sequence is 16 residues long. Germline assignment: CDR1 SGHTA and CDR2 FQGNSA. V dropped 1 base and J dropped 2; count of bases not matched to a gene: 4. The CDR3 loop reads CASSLGGTGGPYEQYF. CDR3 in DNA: TGTGCCAGCAGCTTAGGGGGGACAGGGGGGCCCTACGAGCAGTACTTC.

The CDR3 DNA follows: TGTGCCAGCTCTTGGCAGGGAAATGAAAAACTGTTTTTT. It is translated as CASSWQGNEKLFF. V usage is TRBV18 and J usage is TRBJ1-4; possible D gene TRBD1, 5 bases. This CDR3 comprises 13 residues. Germline CDR1 reads KGHSH; CDR2 reads LQKENI. Trimming took off 6 bases at V and 5 bases at J, with 10 bases between the two ends.